These T cell receptor beta chains were read from a single sample in a study of OX40 agonist ivuxolimab in advanced cancers. The protocol was immunoSEQ multiplex PCR, while the TCRdb copy is restricted to in-frame clones and leaves out a portion. The repertoire includes fewer than 70,000 clones, roughly 89% of them detected once, and more than 13% sits in the top ten. The source material was CD4+ or CD8+ T cells sorted from blood, sampled in a trial of the OX40 agonist ivuxolimab. These receptors all come from an adult with an advanced solid tumor such as melanoma, head and neck, liver or kidney cancer. The CDR3 runs from the conserved cysteine through the conserved F or W. The D gene is left open where the match is weak. The size of a clone is reported for some rows only, either as once, few or many, or as a class for expanded clones.

TRBJ2-7	.	TRBV10-3	few	TGTGCCATCAGTGAATCGCTAGCAGCGCAGTACTTC	CAISESLAAQYF
TRBJ1-4	.	TRBV7-9	.	TGTGCCAGCAGCCTAGCTGGGACAAACGAAAAACTGTTTTTT	CASSLAGTNEKLFF
TRBJ1-4	.	TRBV19	.	TGTGCCAGTAGCCTCCGGGGTGAAAAACTGTTTTTT	CASSLRGEKLFF
TRBJ1-2	.	TRBV4-1	.	TGCGCCAGCAGCCCCCTTCAGGGAACTAACTATGGCTACACCTTC	CASSPLQGTNYGYTF
TRBJ1-2	.	TRBV28	.	TGTGCCAGCACCCCTGGGGTTAGGGGAGACTATGGCTACACCTTC	CASTPGVRGDYGYTF
TRBJ2-2	.	TRBV27	.	TGTGCCAGCAGTTTTTCCGGGACTTACACCGGGGAGCTGTTTTTT	CASSFSGTYTGELFF
TRBJ1-1	.	TRBV6-5	.	TGTGCCAGCAGCCAAGGGTCATATACTGAAGCTTTCTTT	CASSQGSYTEAFF
TRBJ2-1	TRBD1	TRBV7-2	.	TGTGCCAGCAGCACCAGATCGGGACAGGGGGCTCTGGGCTTTGAGCAGTTCTTC	CASSTRSGQGALGFEQFF
TRBJ2-1	.	TRBV30	.	TGTGCCTGGATGGGAGACCGGTACAATGAGCAGTTCTTC	CAWMGDRYNEQFF
TRBJ1-1	.	TRBV5-1	.	TGCGCCAGCAGCGGACCCCCGGCCTACACTGAAGCTTTCTTT	CASSGPPAYTEAFF
TRBJ1-2	.	TRBV7-2	.	TGTGCCAGCAGCTCGGCCGGGGCCTCAAGGGGCTACACCTTC	CASSSAGASRGYTF
TRBJ2-1	.	TRBV4-1	.	TGCGCCAGCAGCCAACCCCCGGACACTTCCTCCTACAATGAGCAGTTCTTC	CASSQPPDTSSYNEQFF
TRBJ2-2	.	TRBV6-6	.	TGTGCCAGCAGTCCAGAATTGAACACCGGGGAGCTGTTTTTT	CASSPELNTGELFF
TRBJ2-7	.	TRBV28	.	TGTGCCAGCAGTTCGCGCCAGGGGAGCTCCTACGAGCAGTACTTC	CASSSRQGSSYEQYF
TRBJ2-5	.	TRBV28	.	TGTGCCAGCAGTAACTACAGGGAGACCCAGTACTTC	CASSNYRETQYF
TRBJ1-1	TRBD1	TRBV19	once	TGTGCCACACGGACAGGGAGGAGACCCGGGGTCACTGAAGCTTTCTTT	CATRTGRRPGVTEAFF
TRBJ1-3	.	TRBV7-8	.	TGTGCCAGCAGCTTTTTGGGTAACTCTGGAAACACCATATATTTT	CASSFLGNSGNTIYF
TRBJ1-4	TRBD1	TRBV18	.	TGTGCCAGCTCACCACCGATTGGGACAGGGGGCTGGAATGAAAAACTGTTTTTT	CASSPPIGTGGWNEKLFF
TRBJ2-3	.	TRBV20-1	.	TGCAGTGCGCTCAAAGTCGCGCAGTATTTT	CSALKVAQYF
TRBJ2-7	TRBD2	TRBV7-8	few	TGTGCCAGCAGCTTCCGACTAGCGGGAGGAAACGAGCAGTACTTC	CASSFRLAGGNEQYF
TRBJ1-4	.	TRBV6-5	.	TGTGCCAGCAGCCCGGGGACCGGAGCTAATGAAAAACTGTTTTTT	CASSPGTGANEKLFF
TRBJ1-2	.	TRBV14	.	TGTGCCAGCAGCCAAGACCAGGGCAGGGAGAGGAACTATGGCTACACCTTC	CASSQDQGRERNYGYTF
TRBJ2-2	TRBD2	TRBV19	once	TGTGCCAGTAGTTCTCGGACTAGCGCGAACACCGGGGAGCTGTTTTTT	CASSSRTSANTGELFF
TRBJ1-2	.	TRBV5-6	.	TGTGCCAGCAGCTTGAAGTTCGGGGGCTTCTATGGCTACACCTTC	CASSLKFGGFYGYTF
TRBJ1-3	TRBD1	TRBV30	.	TGTGCCTGGAGTGTAGGGGGCACTGGAAACACCATATATTTT	CAWSVGGTGNTIYF
TRBJ2-5	.	TRBV11-3	.	TGTGCCAGCCGCATACAGGACCAAGAGACCCAGTACTTC	CASRIQDQETQYF
TRBJ2-3	TRBD2	TRBV28	.	TGTGCCAGCAGAGAGGCGGGAGGGCGTGATACGCAGTATTTT	CASREAGGRDTQYF
TRBJ2-2	.	TRBV28	.	TGTGCCAGCAGTCCAGGGTACACCGGGGAGCTGTTTTTT	CASSPGYTGELFF
TRBJ2-2	.	TRBV9	.	TGTGCCAGCAGCCAAGGACAGTACACCGGGGAGCTGTTTTTT	CASSQGQYTGELFF
TRBJ2-3	.	TRBV7-2	once	TGTGCCAGCAGCTTAGCCTTCTCGCGGGGAATCACAGATACGCAGTATTTT	CASSLAFSRGITDTQYF
TRBJ1-1	TRBD1	TRBV9	.	TGTGCCAGCAGCCCAGGGAGGGGGCAAACCACTGAAGCTTTCTTT	CASSPGRGQTTEAFF
TRBJ2-7	.	TRBV4-3	.	TGCGCCAGCAGCCCGGACAGTGCCACCAGCTCCTACGAGCAGTACTTC	CASSPDSATSSYEQYF
TRBJ1-4	.	TRBV28	.	TGTGCCAGCAGTGTCGAGGTCGGTCGGGGGGAAAAACTGTTTTTT	CASSVEVGRGEKLFF
TRBJ2-7	.	TRBV14	.	TGTGCCAGCAGCCCCAGGGGTGCCTACGAGCAGTACTTC	CASSPRGAYEQYF
TRBJ2-5	TRBD1	TRBV10-3	.	TGTGCCACCCAGGGACAGGGTAAGGAGACCCAGTACTTC	CATQGQGKETQYF
TRBJ2-1	TRBD2	TRBV28	.	TGTGCCAGCAGTTCCCCGGCTAGCGGGAGTTACAATGAGCAGTTCTTC	CASSSPASGSYNEQFF
TRBJ1-2	.	TRBV18	.	TGTGCCAGCTCATCGGGGAAGGACGTTACTAACTATGGCTACACCTTC	CASSSGKDVTNYGYTF
TRBJ1-1	.	TRBV4-3	.	TGCGCCAGCAGCCAAGAGGGGGGCACTGAAGCTTTCTTT	CASSQEGGTEAFF
TRBJ1-2	TRBD1	TRBV7-3	.	TGTGCCAGCAGCCCCTCCGGGGACAGGCTCTATGGCTACACCTTC	CASSPSGDRLYGYTF
TRBJ1-2	.	TRBV9	.	TGTGCCAGCAGCGTAAGTCAGGCGGGTGGCTACACCTTC	CASSVSQAGGYTF
TRBJ2-5	TRBD1	TRBV6-5	.	TGTGCCAGCAGTTACGTCAGGGGGTACCAAGAGACCCAGTACTTC	CASSYVRGYQETQYF
TRBJ1-5	.	TRBV28	.	TGTGCCAGCACGGGGGGGCGGACTTTCGGGCAGCCCCAGCATTTT	CASTGGRTFGQPQHF
TRBJ2-4	.	TRBV7-9	.	TGTGCCAGCAGCTTAACAGAGAACATTCAGTACTTC	CASSLTENIQYF
TRBJ2-1	TRBD2	TRBV7-2	.	TGTGCCAGCAGCTTTGGGACTAGCGGAGCTAATGAGCAGTTCTTC	CASSFGTSGANEQFF
TRBJ1-1	.	TRBV11-3	.	TGTGCCAGCAGCGCGGGCGGGGCTGAAGCTTTCTTT	CASSAGGAEAFF